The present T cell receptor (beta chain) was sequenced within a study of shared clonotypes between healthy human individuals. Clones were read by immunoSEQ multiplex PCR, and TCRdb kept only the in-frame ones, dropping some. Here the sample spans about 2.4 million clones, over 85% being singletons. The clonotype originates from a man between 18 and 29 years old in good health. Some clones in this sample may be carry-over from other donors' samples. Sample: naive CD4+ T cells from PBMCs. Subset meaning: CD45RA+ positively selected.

The DNA for the CDR3 is TGCGCCAGCAGCTCGACGGGGGGCTCCTATAGTGGGACCCAGTACTTC. This codes for CASSSTGGSYSGTQYF. The V and J genes are TRBV5-1 and TRBJ2-5, with D possibly being TRBD2 (7 bases). This CDR3 is built from 16 residues. Deletions cut 3 bases from V and 7 bases from J, with 22 bases between. Germline V gene lookup returns CDR1 SGHRS and CDR2 YFSETQ. Looking up the rest from reference TRBV5-1 and TRBJ2-5 gives the full variable domain: KAGVTQTPRYLIKTRGQQVTLSCSPISGHRSVSWYQQTPGQGLQFLFEYFSETQRNKGNFPGRFSGRQFSNSRSEMNVSTLELGDSALYLCASSSTGGSYSGTQYFGPGTRLLVL.